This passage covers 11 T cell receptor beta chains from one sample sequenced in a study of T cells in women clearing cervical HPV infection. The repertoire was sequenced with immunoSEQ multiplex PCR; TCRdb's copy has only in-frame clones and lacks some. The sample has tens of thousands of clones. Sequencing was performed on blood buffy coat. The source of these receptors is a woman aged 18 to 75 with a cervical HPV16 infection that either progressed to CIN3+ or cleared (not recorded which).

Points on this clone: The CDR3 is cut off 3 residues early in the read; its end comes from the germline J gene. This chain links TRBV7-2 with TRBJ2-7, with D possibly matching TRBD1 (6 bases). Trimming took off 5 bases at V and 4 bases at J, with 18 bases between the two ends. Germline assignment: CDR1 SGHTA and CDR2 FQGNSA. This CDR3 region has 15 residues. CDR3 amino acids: CASSLRDTNLYEQYF. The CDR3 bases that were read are TGTGCCAGCAGCCTCCGGGACACTAATCTTTACGAG. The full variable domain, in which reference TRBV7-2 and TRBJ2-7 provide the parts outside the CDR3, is GAGVSQSPSNKVTEKGKDVELRCDPISGHTALYWYRQSLGQGLEFLIYFQGNSAPDKSGLPSDRFSAERTGGSVSTLTIQRTQQEDSAVYLCASSLRDTNLYEQYFGPGTRLTVT.

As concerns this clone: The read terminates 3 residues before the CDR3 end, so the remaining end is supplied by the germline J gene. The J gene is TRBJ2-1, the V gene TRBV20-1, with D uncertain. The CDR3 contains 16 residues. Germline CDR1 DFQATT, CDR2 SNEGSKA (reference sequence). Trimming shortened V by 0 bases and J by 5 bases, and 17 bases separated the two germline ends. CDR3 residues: CSARDLAATTDNEQFF. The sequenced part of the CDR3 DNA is TGCAGTGCTAGAGATCTTGCGGCTACGACCGACAATGAG.

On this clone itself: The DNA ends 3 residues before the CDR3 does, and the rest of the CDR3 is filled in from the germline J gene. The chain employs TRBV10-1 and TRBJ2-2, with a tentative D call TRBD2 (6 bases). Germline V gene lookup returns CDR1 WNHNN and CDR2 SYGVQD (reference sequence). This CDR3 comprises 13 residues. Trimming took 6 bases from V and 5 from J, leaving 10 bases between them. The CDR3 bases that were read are TGCGCCAGCAGCCTTGGAGGGACCGGGGAG. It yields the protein CASSLGGTGE. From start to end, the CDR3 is CASSLGGTGELFF.

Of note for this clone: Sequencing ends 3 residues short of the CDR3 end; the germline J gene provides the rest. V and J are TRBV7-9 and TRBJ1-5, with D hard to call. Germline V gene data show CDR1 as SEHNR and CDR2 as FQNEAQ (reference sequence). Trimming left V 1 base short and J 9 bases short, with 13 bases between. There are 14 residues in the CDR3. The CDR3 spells CASSLGDILGPQHF. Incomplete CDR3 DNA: TGTGCCAGCAGCTTAGGCGACATCCTTGGGCCC. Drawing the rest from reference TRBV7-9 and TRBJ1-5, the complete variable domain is DTGVSQNPRHKITKRGQNVTFRCDPISEHNRLYWYRQTLGQGPEFLTYFQNEAQLEKSRLLSDRFSAERPKGSFSTLEIQRTEQGDSAMYLCASSLGDILGPQHFGDGTRLSIL.

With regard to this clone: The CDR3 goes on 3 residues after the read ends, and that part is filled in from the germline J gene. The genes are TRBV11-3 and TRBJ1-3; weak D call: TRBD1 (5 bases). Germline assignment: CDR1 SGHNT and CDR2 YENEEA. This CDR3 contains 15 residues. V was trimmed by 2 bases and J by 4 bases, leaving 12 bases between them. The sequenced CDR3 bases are TGTGCCAGCAGCTTATCGGGACTTGCCGGAAACACC. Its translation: CASSLSGLAGNT. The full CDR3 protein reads CASSLSGLAGNTIYF.

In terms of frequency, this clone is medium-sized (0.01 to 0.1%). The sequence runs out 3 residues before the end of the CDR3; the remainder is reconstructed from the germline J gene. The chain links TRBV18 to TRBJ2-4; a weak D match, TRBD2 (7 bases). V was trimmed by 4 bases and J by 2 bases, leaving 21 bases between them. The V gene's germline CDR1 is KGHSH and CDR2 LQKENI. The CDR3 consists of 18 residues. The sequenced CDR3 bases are TGTGCCAGCTCACTATCTTTTAATTCGGGGGGCACCAAAAACATT. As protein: CASSLSFNSGGTKNI. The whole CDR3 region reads CASSLSFNSGGTKNIQYF.

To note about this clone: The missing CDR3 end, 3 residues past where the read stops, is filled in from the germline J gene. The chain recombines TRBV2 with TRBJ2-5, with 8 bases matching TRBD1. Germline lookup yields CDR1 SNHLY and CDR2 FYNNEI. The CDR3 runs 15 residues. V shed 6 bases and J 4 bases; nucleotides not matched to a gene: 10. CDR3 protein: CASRDPDRDGETQYF. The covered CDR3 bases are TGTGCCAGCAGAGACCCGGACAGGGATGGAGAGACC.

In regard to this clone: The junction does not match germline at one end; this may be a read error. The DNA read from the CDR3 is TGTGCCAGCAGCGAAGACAGAAGATATGGC. It is translated as CASSEDRRYG. The entire CDR3 is CASSEDRRYGYTF. The V and J genes are TRBV2 and TRBJ1-2; possible D gene TRBD1, 5 bases. The read finishes 3 residues shy of the CDR3 end, and the germline J gene is used to complete it. The CDR3 length is 13 residues. Germline values: CDR1 SNHLY, CDR2 FYNNEI.

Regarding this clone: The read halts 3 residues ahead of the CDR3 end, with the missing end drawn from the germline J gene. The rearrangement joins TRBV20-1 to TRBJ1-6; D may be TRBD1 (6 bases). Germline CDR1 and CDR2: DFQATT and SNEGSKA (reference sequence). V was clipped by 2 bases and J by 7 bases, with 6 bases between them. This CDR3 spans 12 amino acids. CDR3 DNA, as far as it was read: TGCAGTGCTAGACAGGGGAATTCACCC. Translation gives CSARQGNSP. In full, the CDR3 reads CSARQGNSPLHF.

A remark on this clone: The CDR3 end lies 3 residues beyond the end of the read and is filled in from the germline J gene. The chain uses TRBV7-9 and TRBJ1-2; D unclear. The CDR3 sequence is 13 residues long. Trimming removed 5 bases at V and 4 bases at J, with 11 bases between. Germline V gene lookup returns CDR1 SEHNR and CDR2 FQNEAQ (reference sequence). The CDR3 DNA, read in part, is TGTGCCAGCAGCAACATCCCTGGCTATGGC. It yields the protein CASSNIPGYG. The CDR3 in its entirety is CASSNIPGYGYTF.

Incomplete CDR3 DNA: TGTGCCAGTAGTATGTTAACAGGTAATAGCAATCAGCCC. Translating it yields CASSMLTGNSNQP. The whole CDR3 sequence reads CASSMLTGNSNQPQHF. V gene TRBV19 combines with J gene TRBJ1-5, with TRBD1 as a possible D gene (5 bases). The CDR3 extends 3 residues past the end of the read, so its final part is completed from the germline J gene. The germline V gene has CDR1 LNHDA and CDR2 SQIVND (reference sequence). The CDR3 has 16 amino acids. V lost 3 bases to trimming and J lost 0 bases, with 12 bases between them.